These 21 T cell receptor beta chains came from one sample sequenced in a study of T cell changes during pregnancy in multiple sclerosis (dated by TCRdb to the late 2010s). Receptors were amplified or captured by the immunoSEQ multiplex PCR assay. Sourced from immuneACCESS, this table was stored by TCRdb with only in-frame sequences that have V and J called. A share of the clones is absent; for the studies checked, an unresolved V gene accounts for under half, and the remainder has no known explanation. A total of about 34,000 clones appear in this sample, less than 95% of them only once. The ten biggest clones cover about 11% of the sample. The specimen comprised CD8+ T cells from peripheral blood mononuclear cells, sampled before pregnancy. The origin of the receptors is a female donor with multiple sclerosis, enrolled in a pregnancy study.

This clone was observed a single time. This rearrangement joins TRBV19 to TRBJ2-2, with 10 bases identical to TRBD1. The CDR3 sequence is 18 residues long. CDR1 is LNHDA and CDR2 is SQIVND in the germline V gene (reference sequence). Trimming cost V 2 bases and J 6 bases; bases outside gene matches: 12. The CDR3: CASSIRTGGLNKAGELFF. CDR3 coding DNA: TGTGCCAGTAGTATAAGGACAGGGGGTTTAAACAAGGCCGGGGAGCTGTTTTTT.

The rearrangement joins TRBV6-5 to TRBJ2-1, with TRBD2 matching over 8 bases. With 2 bases clipped from V and 9 bases from J, the junction kept 6 bases outside the gene matches. This CDR3 contains 14 residues. The germline gives CDR1 MNHEY, CDR2 SVGAGI. In nucleotides, the CDR3 is TGTGCCAGCAGTTACGTGGCGGGAGGACGTGAGCAGTTCTTC. It specifies CASSYVAGGREQFF.

The CDR3 protein is CASRHLDRVNTEAFF. The CDR3 DNA is TGTGCCAGCAGGCATTTAGACAGGGTGAACACTGAAGCTTTCTTT. J is TRBJ1-1 and V is TRBV7-9; TRBD1 aligns across 7 bases. The CDR3 totals 15 residues. Trimming removed 6 bases from V and 0 bases from J; junction bases left unmatched: 7. Germline values: CDR1 SEHNR, CDR2 FQNEAQ (reference sequence).

This chain links TRBV10-3 with TRBJ1-4; 7 bases are shared with TRBD1. Unmatched junction bases numbered 10, after V lost 3 bases and J lost 3 bases. Germline CDR1 reads ENHRY; CDR2 reads SYGVKD. The CDR3 contains 17 residues. The CDR3 protein is CAISESTGVSANEKLFF. The CDR3 coding sequence is TGTGCCATCAGTGAATCTACAGGGGTCTCGGCTAATGAAAAACTGTTTTTT.

This clone is a singleton in its sample. The rearrangement links TRBV19 to TRBJ2-1; a weak D match, TRBD2 (6 bases). In germline, CDR1 is LNHDA, CDR2 SQIVND (reference sequence). Trimming removed 7 bases at V and 0 bases at J, with 10 bases between. The length of the CDR3 is 14 residues. The CDR3 reads CASMGTPSYNEQFF. Here the CDR3 DNA reads TGTGCCAGTATGGGGACTCCCTCCTACAATGAGCAGTTCTTC.

The chain has TRBV6-1 and TRBJ2-5; possible D gene TRBD2, 6 bases. V was pared by 4 bases and J by 5 bases, with 11 bases between. Per the germline V gene, CDR1 is MNHNS and CDR2 is SASEGT. CDR3 length: 13 residues. CDR3 coding DNA: TGTGCCAGCAGTGGGGGACTTGTGGAGACCCAGTACTTC. This encodes CASSGGLVETQYF.

V gene TRBV11-2 combines with J gene TRBJ2-4, with 10 bases lining up with TRBD1. The length of the CDR3 is 18 residues. Germline V CDR1 and CDR2: SGHAT, FQNNGV. The junction had 11 bases not matched to a gene; V was cut back by 5 bases and J by 1 base. The CDR3 region is CASSPGRQGASAKNIQYF. As DNA, the CDR3 is TGTGCCAGCAGCCCAGGGAGACAGGGGGCTTCGGCCAAAAACATTCAGTACTTC.

The chain couples TRBV19 to TRBJ1-1; no definite D call. V lost 3 bases, J lost 7 bases, and 9 bases lay in between. This CDR3 spans 12 amino acids. Germline V gives CDR1 LNHDA, CDR2 SQIVND (reference sequence). CDR3 region: CASSIGRGEAFF. CDR3 DNA sequence: TGTGCCAGTAGTATCGGGCGGGGTGAAGCTTTCTTT.

The chain combines TRBV5-6 with TRBJ1-2; 7 bases are shared with TRBD1. The CDR3 consists of 12 residues. The ends lost 2 bases at V and 9 bases at J; junction bases unmatched: 4. The germline V gene encodes CDR1 SGHDT and CDR2 YYEEEE. CDR3 protein: CASSFTGESYTF. The CDR3, as DNA: TGTGCCAGCAGCTTCACAGGGGAGAGCTACACCTTC. The full variable domain, in which reference TRBV5-6 and TRBJ1-2 provide the parts outside the CDR3, is DAGVTQSPTHLIKTRGQQVTLRCSPKSGHDTVSWYQQALGQGPQFIFQYYEEEERQRGNFPDRFSGHQFPNYSSELNVNALLLGDSALYLCASSFTGESYTFGSGTRLTVV.

This clone is termed medium-sized. This chain connects TRBV7-8 to TRBJ2-7; 12 nucleotides match TRBD2. Germline loops: CDR1 SGHVS, CDR2 FQNEAQ. CDR3 length: 17 amino acids. The J segment lost 5 bases and the V segment lost 2 bases, leaving 10 bases of the junction unmatched. The CDR3 loop reads CASSLTPTSGGLHEQYF. DNA of the CDR3: TGTGCCAGCAGCTTAACCCCGACTAGCGGGGGCCTCCACGAGCAGTACTTC.

The rearrangement links TRBV5-6 to TRBJ2-3; a possible D gene is TRBD1 (6 bases). Germline V gene data show CDR1 as SGHDT and CDR2 as YYEEEE. V lost 7 bases to trimming and J lost 4 bases, with 13 bases between them. The CDR3 contains 13 residues. CDR3 in DNA: TGTGCCAGCGGGCAGGGGCCTTCAGATACGCAGTATTTT. Translation: CASGQGPSDTQYF.

The gene calls are TRBV7-9 and TRBJ2-7; D perhaps matches TRBD2 (5 bases). The CDR3 extends over 14 amino acids. The germline gives CDR1 SEHNR, CDR2 FQNEAQ (reference sequence). V dropped 1 base and J dropped 1 base, with 8 bases sitting between them. CDR3 region: CASSLDRDSYEQYF. CDR3 DNA: TGTGCCAGCAGCTTAGACCGGGATTCCTACGAGCAGTACTTC.

The J gene is TRBJ2-7, the V gene TRBV5-1; D is uncertain. The CDR3 covers 15 residues. The V end lost 1 base, the J end lost 2 bases, and 13 bases lay between the germline ends. Germline CDR1 SGHRS, CDR2 YFSETQ. Written as DNA, the CDR3 is TGCGCCAGCAGCTTGATGTATAACCAGGCCTACGAGCAGTACTTC. This encodes CASSLMYNQAYEQYF.

V and J are TRBV7-9 and TRBJ2-3, with TRBD2 matching 7 bases. The V gene end was trimmed by 5 bases and the J gene end by 0 bases; junction bases not matched to a gene: 11. The CDR3 has 17 amino acids. The germline V gene has CDR1 SEHNR and CDR2 FQNEAQ (reference sequence). CDR3 amino acids: CASSPVASGSSTDTQYF. The CDR3 region has the DNA TGTGCCAGCAGCCCCGTTGCTAGCGGCTCTAGCACAGATACGCAGTATTTT. Full variable domain (outside the CDR3, taken from reference TRBV7-9 and TRBJ2-3): DTGVSQNPRHKITKRGQNVTFRCDPISEHNRLYWYRQTLGQGPEFLTYFQNEAQLEKSRLLSDRFSAERPKGSFSTLEIQRTEQGDSAMYLCASSPVASGSSTDTQYFGPGTRLTVL.

The chain carries TRBV15 and TRBJ1-5; tentative D call: TRBD1 (5 bases). CDR3 length equals 14 residues. Trimming cost V 6 bases and J 0 bases, with 9 bases left between them. Germline loops: CDR1 LNHNV, CDR2 YYDKDF (reference sequence). The CDR3 loop is CATRETDSNQPQHF. The CDR3 DNA reads TGTGCCACCAGGGAGACAGATAGCAATCAGCCCCAGCATTTT.

V and J are TRBV7-9 and TRBJ1-4; D remains unclear. Germline values: CDR1 SEHNR, CDR2 FQNEAQ (reference sequence). The CDR3 loop spans 13 amino acids. With 4 bases removed from V and 8 bases from J, the gap between germline ends came to 11 bases. The CDR3 region has the DNA TGTGCCAGCAGCTCTACGCAGGCCGAAAAACTGTTTTTT. Its translation is CASSSTQAEKLFF.

The rearrangement uses TRBV29-1 and TRBJ2-7, with 9 bases lining up with TRBD2. V lost 6 bases, J lost 5 bases, and 17 bases stayed unmatched. Germline-derived CDR1 and CDR2 are SQVTM and ANQGSEA. CDR3 length: 16 amino acids. The CDR3 is CSVEHRSGGHLNEQYF. The CDR3 DNA reads as TGCAGCGTCGAGCATCGTAGCGGGGGTCACCTCAACGAGCAGTACTTC.

This chain connects TRBV14 to TRBJ1-1; perhaps TRBD1 as D (5 bases). The CDR3 loop spans 13 amino acids. Trimming shortened V by 3 bases and J by 7 bases, and 12 bases separated the two germline ends. Per germline, CDR1 SGHDN and CDR2 FVKESK. CDR3 nucleotide sequence: TGTGCCAGCAGCCAGACCGTCGGGGGTGAAGCTTTCTTT. Translation gives CASSQTVGGEAFF.

V is TRBV11-2 and J is TRBJ2-1; 8 nucleotides agree with TRBD1. Germline V gene sequence: CDR1 SGHAT, CDR2 FQNNGV. Losses at the gene ends were 6 bases for V and 9 bases for J; bases not matched to a gene: 16. The length of the CDR3 is 16 residues. The CDR3 nucleotides are TGTGCCAGCAGTTATAGGACAGGGACGATTTTAGGTGAGCAGTTCTTC. Translating gives CASSYRTGTILGEQFF.

Details on this clone: Other nucleotide sequences in the sample specify the same CDR3. The chain uses TRBV5-4 and TRBJ1-3; tentative D call: TRBD1 (6 bases). Per germline, CDR1 SGHNT and CDR2 YYREEE (reference sequence). V was clipped by 2 bases and J by 3 bases, with 6 bases between them. This CDR3 has 13 amino acids. The CDR3 bases are TGTGCCAGCAGCTTACAGGGTGGAAACACCATATATTTT. Protein: CASSLQGGNTIYF.

Here the CDR3 DNA reads TGTGCCAGCAGTGAAGAAATCGGCGGGAGGACCGATGAGCAGTTCTTC. It is translated as CASSEEIGGRTDEQFF. The J gene is TRBJ2-1, the V gene TRBV6-1, with TRBD2 identical over 8 bases. The CDR3 extends over 16 amino acids. CDR1 MNHNS and CDR2 SASEGT come from the germline V gene. After removal of 1 base from V and 8 bases from J, the junction contained 10 bases not matched to a gene.